This record looks at one TCR beta chain sequence and its context. Trimming stripped 0 bases from V and 6 bases from J, with 23 bases between. The V gene's germline CDR1 is GTSNPN and CDR2 SVGIG (reference sequence). The CDR3 covers 17 residues. Individuals aged about 18 to 100 years were recruited from about two dozen US areas. Some clones are missing from TCRdb's copy, which holds only in-frame ones; the method was immunoSEQ multiplex PCR. The sample records under 300,000 clones, around nine tenths being singletons. The sample is drawn from a study of blood T cell repertoires in COVID-19. This chain uses TRBV30 with TRBJ1-2, with D possibly TRBD1 on 5 matching bases. This receptor was identified in a woman aged 45-65 years who had recovered from COVID-19. The sequenced sample consisted of PBMCs or T cells enriched from blood (not recorded which). The CDR3 protein is CAWSVSGGLEVFHGYTF. The CDR3 region has the DNA TGTGCCTGGAGTGTATCTGGGGGGTTGGAGGTCTTTCATGGCTACACCTTC.